This TCR beta chain was captured in a study of response to subunit inactivated influenza vaccine (dated by TCRdb to 2016 to 2018). About the study as a whole: The study used deep quantitative T cell receptor repertoire profiling to track responses to a trivalent subunit inactivated influenza vaccine. Broader findings and caveats from the paper: According to the authors, only a limited number of new T cells may be recruited by each seasonal influenza vaccination.

Libraries were constructed by RT-PCR. These reads were obtained on an Illumina HiSeq 2500. TCRdb cleaned the public reads at Q25 with fastp, built clones with MiXCR and kept in-frame beta chains. Each record represents a unique CDR3 protein, reported with the most common genes and DNA among its rows. The sample table records about half a million distinct CDR3 sequences; 25% of these occur just once. Approximately 2% of the sample comes from the top ten. Trimming costs V 6 bases and J 9 bases, and their ends lie 12 bases apart. The cysteine opens and the phenylalanine closes a CDR3 of 11 amino acids. Kept here is only the CDR3 DNA, which spans 33 bases and is read in frame from base 1. This clonotype has a handful of counts. No antigen is known for it. Per-base qualities were not stored, and no clone one base away is much larger.

Source: CD4+ T cells sorted from PBMCs, taken about 5 days after vaccination. This clonotype was sampled from a man aged 45-65 years who received an inactivated influenza vaccine. Donor details come from another sample of the same person, matched by shared clones. The rearranged chain carries TRBV12-3 or TRBV12-4 and TRBJ2-7; D gene: possibly TRBD1, on 5 matching bases. The CDR3 protein: CASSSGLGQYF. The DNA sequence is given as TGTGCCAGCAGCTCAGGGTTAGGGCAGTACTTC.